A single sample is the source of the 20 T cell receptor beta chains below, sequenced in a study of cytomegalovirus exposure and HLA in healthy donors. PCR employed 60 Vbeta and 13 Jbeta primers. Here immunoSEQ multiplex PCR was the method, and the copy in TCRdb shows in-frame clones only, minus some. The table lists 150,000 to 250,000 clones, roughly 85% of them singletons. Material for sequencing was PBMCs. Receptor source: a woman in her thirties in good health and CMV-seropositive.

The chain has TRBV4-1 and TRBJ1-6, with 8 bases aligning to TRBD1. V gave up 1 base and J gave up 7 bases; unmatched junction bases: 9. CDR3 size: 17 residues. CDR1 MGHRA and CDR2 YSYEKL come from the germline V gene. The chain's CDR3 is CASSQGARGPRNSPLHF. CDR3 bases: TGCGCCAGCAGCCAAGGGGCCAGGGGGCCGCGGAATTCACCCCTCCACTTT.

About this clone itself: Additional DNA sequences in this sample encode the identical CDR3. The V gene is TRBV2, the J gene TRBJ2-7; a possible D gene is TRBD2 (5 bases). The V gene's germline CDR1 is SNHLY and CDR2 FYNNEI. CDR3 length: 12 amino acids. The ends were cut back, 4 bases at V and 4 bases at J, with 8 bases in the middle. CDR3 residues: CASSVRGYEQYF. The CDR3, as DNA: TGTGCCAGCAGTGTTCGGGGTTACGAGCAGTACTTC.

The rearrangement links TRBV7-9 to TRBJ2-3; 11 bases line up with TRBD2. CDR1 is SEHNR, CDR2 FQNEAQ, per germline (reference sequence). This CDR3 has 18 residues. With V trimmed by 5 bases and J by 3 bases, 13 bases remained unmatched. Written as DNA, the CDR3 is TGTGCCAGCAGCCTAGGCCGCACTAGCGGGAGATCGACAGATACGCAGTATTTT. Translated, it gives CASSLGRTSGRSTDTQYF.

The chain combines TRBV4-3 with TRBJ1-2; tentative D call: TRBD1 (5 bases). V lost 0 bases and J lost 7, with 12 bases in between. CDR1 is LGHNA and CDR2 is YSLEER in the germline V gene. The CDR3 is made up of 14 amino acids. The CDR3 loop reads CASSQDPGGLGYTF. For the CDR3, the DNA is TGCGCCAGCAGCCAAGATCCCGGGGGACTTGGCTACACCTTC.

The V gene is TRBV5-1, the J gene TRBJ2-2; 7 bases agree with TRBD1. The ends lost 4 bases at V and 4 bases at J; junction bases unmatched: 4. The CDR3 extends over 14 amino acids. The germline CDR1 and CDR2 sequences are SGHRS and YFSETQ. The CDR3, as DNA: TGCGCCAGCAGCGAGGGGGCGGTCACCGGGGAGCTGTTTTTT. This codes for CASSEGAVTGELFF. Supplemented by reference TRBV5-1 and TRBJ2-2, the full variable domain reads KAGVTQTPRYLIKTRGQQVTLSCSPISGHRSVSWYQQTPGQGLQFLFEYFSETQRNKGNFPGRFSGRQFSNSRSEMNVSTLELGDSALYLCASSEGAVTGELFFGEGSRLTVL.

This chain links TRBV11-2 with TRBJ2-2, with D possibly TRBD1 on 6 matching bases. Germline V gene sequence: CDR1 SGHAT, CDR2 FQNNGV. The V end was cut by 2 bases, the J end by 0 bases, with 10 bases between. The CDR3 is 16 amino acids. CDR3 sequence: CASSLPGQPNTGELFF. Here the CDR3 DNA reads TGTGCCAGCAGCTTACCGGGACAACCGAACACCGGGGAGCTGTTTTTT.

The CDR3 loop is CASSLQQGVVSYEQYF. The CDR3 coding sequence is TGCGCCAGCAGCTTACAACAGGGGGTGGTCTCCTACGAGCAGTACTTC. The rearrangement links TRBV5-1 to TRBJ2-7; 8 bases line up with TRBD1. The CDR3 is made up of 16 amino acids. V lost 2 bases to trimming and J lost 0 bases; unmatched junction nucleotides: 7. Germline loops: CDR1 SGHRS, CDR2 YFSETQ.

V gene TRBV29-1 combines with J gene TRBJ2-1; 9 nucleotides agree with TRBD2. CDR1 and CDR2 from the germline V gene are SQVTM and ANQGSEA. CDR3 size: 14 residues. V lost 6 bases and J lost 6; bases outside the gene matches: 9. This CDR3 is CSVAKGTSFNEQFF. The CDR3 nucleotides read TGCAGCGTCGCGAAAGGGACTAGCTTCAATGAGCAGTTCTTC.

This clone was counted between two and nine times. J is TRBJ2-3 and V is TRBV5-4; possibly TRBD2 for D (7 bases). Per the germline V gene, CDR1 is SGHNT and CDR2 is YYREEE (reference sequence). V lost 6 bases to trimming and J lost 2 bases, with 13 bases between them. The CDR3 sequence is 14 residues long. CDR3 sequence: CASTSRGATDTQYF. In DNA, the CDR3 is TGTGCCAGCACCTCCCGGGGGGCCACAGATACGCAGTATTTT.

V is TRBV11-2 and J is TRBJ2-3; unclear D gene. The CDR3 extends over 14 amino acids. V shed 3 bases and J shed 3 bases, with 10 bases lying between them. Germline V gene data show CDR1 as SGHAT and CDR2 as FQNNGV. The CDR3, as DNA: TGTGCCAGCAGCTTTGGGTTCGGGACAGATACGCAGTATTTT. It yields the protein CASSFGFGTDTQYF.

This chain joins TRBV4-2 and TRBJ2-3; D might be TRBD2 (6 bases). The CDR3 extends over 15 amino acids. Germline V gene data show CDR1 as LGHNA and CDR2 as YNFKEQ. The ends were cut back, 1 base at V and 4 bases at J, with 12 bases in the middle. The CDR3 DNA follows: TGTGCCAGCAGCCAAGTTCTAGCGAGTGCAGATACGCAGTATTTT. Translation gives CASSQVLASADTQYF.

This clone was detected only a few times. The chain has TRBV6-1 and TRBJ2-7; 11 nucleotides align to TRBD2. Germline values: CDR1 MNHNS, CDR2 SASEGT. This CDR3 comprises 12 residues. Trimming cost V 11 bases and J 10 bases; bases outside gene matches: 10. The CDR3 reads CASRRGLAAQYF. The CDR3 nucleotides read TGTGCCTCTCGAAGGGGACTAGCGGCACAGTACTTC.

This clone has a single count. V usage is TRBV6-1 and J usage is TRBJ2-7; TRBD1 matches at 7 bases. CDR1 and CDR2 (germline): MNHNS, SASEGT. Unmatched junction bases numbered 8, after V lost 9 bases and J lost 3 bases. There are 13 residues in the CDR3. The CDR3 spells CASNRGHLYEQYF. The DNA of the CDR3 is TGTGCCAGTAACAGGGGACACCTCTACGAGCAGTACTTC.

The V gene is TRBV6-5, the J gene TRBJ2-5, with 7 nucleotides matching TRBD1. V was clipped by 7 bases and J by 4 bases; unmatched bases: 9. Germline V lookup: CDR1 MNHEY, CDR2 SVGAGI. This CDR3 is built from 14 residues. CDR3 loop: CASNLQGQRETQYF. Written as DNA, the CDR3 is TGTGCCAGCAACTTACAGGGGCAGCGAGAGACCCAGTACTTC.

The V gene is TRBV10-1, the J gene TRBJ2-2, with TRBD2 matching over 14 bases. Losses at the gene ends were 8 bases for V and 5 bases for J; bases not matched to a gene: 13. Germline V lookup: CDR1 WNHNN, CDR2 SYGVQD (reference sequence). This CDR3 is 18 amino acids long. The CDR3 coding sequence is TGCGCCAGCGCTTTGGCCGGGACTAGCGGGGGTGGTACCGGGGAGCTGTTTTTT. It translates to CASALAGTSGGGTGELFF.

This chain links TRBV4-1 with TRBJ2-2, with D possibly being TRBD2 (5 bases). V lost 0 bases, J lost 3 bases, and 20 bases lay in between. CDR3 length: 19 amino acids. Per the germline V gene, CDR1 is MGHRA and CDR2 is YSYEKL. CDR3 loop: CASSQEPSSGNSYTGELFF. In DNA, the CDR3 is TGCGCCAGCAGCCAAGAACCTAGCAGCGGAAACAGCTACACCGGGGAGCTGTTTTTT.

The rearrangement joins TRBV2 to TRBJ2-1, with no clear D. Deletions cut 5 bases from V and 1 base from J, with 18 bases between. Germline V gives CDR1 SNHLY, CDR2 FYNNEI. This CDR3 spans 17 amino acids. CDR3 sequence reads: CASSLSLGGNSYNEQFF. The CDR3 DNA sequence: TGTGCCAGCAGTCTGTCTCTCGGCGGAAATTCCTACAATGAGCAGTTCTTC.

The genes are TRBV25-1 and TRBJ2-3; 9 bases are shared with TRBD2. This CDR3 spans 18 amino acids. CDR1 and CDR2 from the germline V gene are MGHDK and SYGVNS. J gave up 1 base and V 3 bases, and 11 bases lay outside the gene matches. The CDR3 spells CASSDHAGGHDGTDTQYF. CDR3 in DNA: TGTGCCAGCAGTGATCACGCGGGAGGGCATGACGGCACAGATACGCAGTATTTT.

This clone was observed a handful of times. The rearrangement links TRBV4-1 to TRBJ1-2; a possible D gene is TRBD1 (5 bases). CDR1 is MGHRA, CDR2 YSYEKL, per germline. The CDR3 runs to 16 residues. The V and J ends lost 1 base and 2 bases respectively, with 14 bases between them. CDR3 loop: CASSQGPLQVNYGYTF. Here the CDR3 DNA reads TGCGCCAGCAGCCAAGGCCCCTTACAGGTCAACTATGGCTACACCTTC.

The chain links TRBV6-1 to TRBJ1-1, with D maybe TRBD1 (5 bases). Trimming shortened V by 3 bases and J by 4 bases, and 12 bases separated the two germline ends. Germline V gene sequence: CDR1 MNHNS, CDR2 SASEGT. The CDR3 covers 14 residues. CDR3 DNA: TGTGCCAGCAGTGACCCCCAGGGTAGCACTGAAGCTTTCTTT. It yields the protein CASSDPQGSTEAFF.